The 10 T cell receptor beta chains in this list originate from one sample, sequenced in a study of T cell repertoires in cytomegalovirus infection. No antigens are known for them. TCRdb reprocessed the reads with MiXCR, giving one entry per CDR3 protein. Of roughly 920,000 distinct CDR3 sequences in the sample, approximately 33% were seen once. The source was cultured CD8+ T cells from PBMCs, collected from culture after CMV antigen stimulation. These receptors originate from a human donor in good health (CMV status not recorded). Some clones in this sample may be carry-over from other donors' samples.

This clonotype was observed once. A much larger clone sits a single nucleotide away, making a read error possible. This is likely a read error, given that the CDR3 carries no conserved phenylalanine or tryptophan at its end. This rearrangement joins TRBV7-8 to TRBJ2-1; TRBD2 matches at 8 bases. The CDR3 loop spans 18 amino acids. Losses at the gene ends were 3 bases for V and 0 bases for J; bases not matched to a gene: 10. The V gene's germline CDR1 is SGHVS and CDR2 FQNEAQ. CDR3 in DNA: TGTGCCAGCAGCTTTGTAAGCGGGGGAACCTTCTCCTACAATGAGCAGTTCTAC. This sequence encodes CASSFVSGGTFSYNEQFY.

This clonotype was counted only a few times. CDR3 DNA: TGTGCCAGCAGTTTCTCCCAGGGCGATATCACCGGGGAGCTGTTTTTT. Residues: CASSFSQGDITGELFF. This sequence joins TRBV27 and TRBJ2-2, with D maybe TRBD1 (5 bases). Germline lookup yields CDR1 MNHEY and CDR2 SMNVEV (reference sequence). V was clipped by 3 bases and J by 4 bases, with 15 bases between them. The CDR3 totals 16 residues.

The rearrangement links TRBV29-1 to TRBJ2-2; 9 bases fit TRBD1. This CDR3 spans 14 amino acids. Germline values: CDR1 SQVTM, CDR2 ANQGSEA. V lost 5 bases, J lost 3 bases, and 4 bases stayed unmatched. CDR3: CSVPGQGYTGELFF. CDR3 DNA sequence: TGCAGCGTTCCGGGACAGGGATACACCGGGGAGCTGTTTTTT.

This clonotype was recorded many times. V and J are TRBV7-2 and TRBJ2-5; D remains ambiguous. Between the trimmed V and J ends, which lost 4 bases and 1 base, there was a span of 13 bases. The CDR3 totals 15 residues. Germline V gives CDR1 SGHTA, CDR2 FQGNSA. CDR3 sequence: CASSSPTGTQETQYF. Here the CDR3 DNA reads TGTGCCAGCAGCTCCCCAACCGGTACCCAAGAGACCCAGTACTTC.

V gene TRBV7-9 combines with J gene TRBJ2-3; 7 nucleotides line up with TRBD2. V lost 2 bases and J lost 2; bases outside the gene matches: 4. Germline V gives CDR1 SEHNR, CDR2 FQNEAQ (reference sequence). This CDR3 comprises 15 residues. CDR3 coding DNA: TGTGCCAGCAGCTTATCGGCGGGGGACACAGATACGCAGTATTTT. Protein product: CASSLSAGDTDTQYF.

This clonotype was counted only a few times. CDR3 sequence: CASRTAGPLGEAFF. CDR3 nucleotides: TGTGCCAGCCGTACGGCAGGGCCTTTGGGTGAAGCTTTCTTT. J is TRBJ1-1 and V is TRBV27; maybe TRBD1 (5 bases). Germline V gene lookup returns CDR1 MNHEY and CDR2 SMNVEV (reference sequence). The CDR3 covers 14 residues. The germline V and J ends were trimmed by 8 bases and 7 bases, with 20 bases remaining between them.

This clonotype was seen repeatedly, ten times or more. The J gene is TRBJ2-5, the V gene TRBV9; 9 nucleotides match TRBD1. Germline V gene data show CDR1 as SGDLS and CDR2 as YYNGEE. This CDR3 is built from 16 residues. V dropped 0 bases and J dropped 5; count of bases not matched to a gene: 8. The CDR3 is CASSVGTGENVETQYF. CDR3 coding DNA: TGTGCCAGCAGCGTAGGGACAGGGGAGAACGTGGAGACCCAGTACTTC.

The chain uses TRBV27 and TRBJ1-2; D perhaps matches TRBD1 (5 bases). Per germline, CDR1 MNHEY and CDR2 SMNVEV (reference sequence). The germline V and J ends were trimmed by 8 bases and 3 bases, with 16 bases remaining between them. The CDR3 loop spans 14 amino acids. The CDR3 protein is CASGLSREDYGYTF. CDR3 nucleotides: TGTGCCAGCGGCCTTTCCAGGGAGGACTATGGCTACACCTTC.

CDR3: CSVEKGSTDTQYF. The CDR3 nucleotides read TGCAGCGTTGAAAAAGGGTCAACAGATACGCAGTATTTT. The chain joins TRBV29-1 to TRBJ2-3; D ambiguous. The CDR3 is 13 residues long. The V end was cut by 2 bases, the J end by 3 bases, with 9 bases between. Germline loops: CDR1 SQVTM, CDR2 ANQGSEA.

This clonotype has only a few counts. This chain joins TRBV19 and TRBJ1-1; no clear D gene. The CDR3 runs 14 residues. Trimming removed 1 base from V and 5 bases from J, with 11 bases in between. Germline V CDR1 and CDR2: LNHDA, SQIVND (reference sequence). Written as DNA, the CDR3 is TGTGCCAGTAGTATAGCGTCAGCAGAAACTGAAGCTTTCTTT. Protein: CASSIASAETEAFF.